This is a list of T cell receptor beta chains from one sample in a study of blood T cell repertoires in COVID-19. Here immunoSEQ multiplex PCR was the method, and the copy in TCRdb shows in-frame clones only, minus some. The sample records 450,000 to 500,000 clones, approximately 90% being singletons. Sequences were obtained from PBMCs or T cells enriched from blood (not recorded which). The receptors stem from a woman aged 55-69 years who had recovered from COVID-19. The CDR3 runs from the conserved cysteine through the conserved F or W. A D gene is named only where the DNA matches it firmly. Clone size, where shown, is once, few, many, or a class for clones that have expanded.

J gene: TRBJ1-3
D gene: TRBD1
V gene: TRBV5-1
clone size: .
CDR3 DNA: TGCGCCAGCAGCTTACGGACAGGGGGCTCTGGAAACACCATATATTTT
CDR3 protein: CASSLRTGGSGNTIYF

J gene: TRBJ1-2
D gene: .
V gene: TRBV11-3
clone size: .
CDR3 DNA: TGTGCCAGCAGCTTAAATGAGGGGGATGGCTACACCTTC
CDR3 protein: CASSLNEGDGYTF

J gene: TRBJ1-1
D gene: TRBD1
V gene: TRBV6-5
clone size: .
CDR3 DNA: TGTGCCAGCAGTTGGACAGGGGGGACTGAAGCTTTCTTT
CDR3 protein: CASSWTGGTEAFF

J gene: TRBJ2-3
D gene: TRBD2
V gene: TRBV6-4
clone size: .
CDR3 DNA: TGTGCCAGCAGCACAAGCGGGGCCGCACATGATACGCAGTATTTT
CDR3 protein: CASSTSGAAHDTQYF

J gene: TRBJ1-1
D gene: TRBD1
V gene: TRBV5-1
clone size: .
CDR3 DNA: TGCGCCAGCAGCTTCCGGGACAGTGAAGCTTTCTTT
CDR3 protein: CASSFRDSEAFF

J gene: TRBJ2-5
D gene: TRBD2
V gene: TRBV6-5
clone size: .
CDR3 DNA: TGTGCCAGCAGTTCCCCCCCAGCGGGGGTGGAGACCCAGTACTTC
CDR3 protein: CASSSPPAGVETQYF

J gene: TRBJ2-1
D gene: .
V gene: TRBV11-2
clone size: .
CDR3 DNA: TGTGCCAGCAGCCGAGGGCGCTCCACACACAATGAGCAGTTCTTC
CDR3 protein: CASSRGRSTHNEQFF

J gene: TRBJ2-7
D gene: TRBD1
V gene: TRBV5-1
clone size: .
CDR3 DNA: TGCGCCAGCAGTCAATCGGGACAGGGTGGGCGCTACGAGCAGTACTTC
CDR3 protein: CASSQSGQGGRYEQYF

J gene: TRBJ2-3
D gene: .
V gene: TRBV12-3/TRBV12-4
clone size: .
CDR3 DNA: TGTGCCAGCAGTTTAGCCCTAGCCCAAACGCAGTATTTT
CDR3 protein: CASSLALAQTQYF

J gene: TRBJ1-1
D gene: TRBD1
V gene: TRBV19
clone size: .
CDR3 DNA: TGTGCCAGTAGTATCTTAAACCTGGGACAGGGTTTTACTGAAGCTTTCTTT
CDR3 protein: CASSILNLGQGFTEAFF

J gene: TRBJ1-5
D gene: TRBD1
V gene: TRBV2
clone size: once
CDR3 DNA: TGTGCCAGCAGTGGAGGACAGGTCTATAGCAATCAGCCCCAGCATTTT
CDR3 protein: CASSGGQVYSNQPQHF

J gene: TRBJ1-1
D gene: .
V gene: TRBV28
clone size: .
CDR3 DNA: TGTGCCAGCCTTGGGTTAATGAGGGCTGAAGCTTTCTTT
CDR3 protein: CASLGLMRAEAFF

J gene: TRBJ2-7
D gene: .
V gene: TRBV4-1
clone size: .
CDR3 DNA: TGCGCCAGCAGCCAAGCCCCGGCCTACGAGCAGTACTTC
CDR3 protein: CASSQAPAYEQYF

J gene: TRBJ2-7
D gene: TRBD1
V gene: TRBV6-5
clone size: .
CDR3 DNA: TGTGCCAGCACCGGGGGACAGGGGGCTTACGAGCAGTACTTC
CDR3 protein: CASTGGQGAYEQYF

J gene: TRBJ2-7
D gene: TRBD2
V gene: TRBV2
clone size: .
CDR3 DNA: TGTGCCAGCAGGGACCAACTAGCGGGGGGACGGCCCACGTACTTC
CDR3 protein: CASRDQLAGGRPTYF

J gene: TRBJ1-1
D gene: .
V gene: TRBV19
clone size: .
CDR3 DNA: TGTGCCAGTAGTCCGCCCGAGTACAACACTGAAGCTTTCTTT
CDR3 protein: CASSPPEYNTEAFF

J gene: TRBJ2-3
D gene: TRBD2
V gene: TRBV7-2
clone size: once
CDR3 DNA: TGTGCCAGCAGCTTAGGACTAGCGGGGGGTCAAGATACGCAGTATTTT
CDR3 protein: CASSLGLAGGQDTQYF

J gene: TRBJ2-6
D gene: .
V gene: TRBV6-1
clone size: .
CDR3 DNA: TGTGCCAGCAGTGATGGGTGGCGGGCTTCTGGGGCCAACGTCCTGACTTTC
CDR3 protein: CASSDGWRASGANVLTF

J gene: TRBJ1-3
D gene: TRBD1
V gene: TRBV6-5
clone size: .
CDR3 DNA: TGTGCCAGCATCCGACAGGGGTTTGGTGGAAACACCATATATTTT
CDR3 protein: CASIRQGFGGNTIYF

J gene: TRBJ2-3
D gene: .
V gene: TRBV7-2
clone size: .
CDR3 DNA: TGTGCCAGCAGCTTACATGGCGGGGCGAATTTGGATACGCAGTATTTT
CDR3 protein: CASSLHGGANLDTQYF

J gene: TRBJ1-1
D gene: .
V gene: TRBV6-4
clone size: .
CDR3 DNA: TGTGCCAGCAGGCTCCAGACAGGCGACACTGAAGCTTTCTTT
CDR3 protein: CASRLQTGDTEAFF

J gene: TRBJ2-7
D gene: TRBD1
V gene: TRBV11-2
clone size: few
CDR3 DNA: TGTGCCAGCAGCTTACTGGGACGGGACAGAACCTACGAGCAGTACTTC
CDR3 protein: CASSLLGRDRTYEQYF

J gene: TRBJ1-1
D gene: .
V gene: TRBV11-2
clone size: .
CDR3 DNA: TGTGCCAGCAGTTGGGAGGGAGGGACTGAAGCTTTCTTT
CDR3 protein: CASSWEGGTEAFF

J gene: TRBJ2-1
D gene: TRBD2
V gene: TRBV5-1
clone size: .
CDR3 DNA: TGCGCCAGCAGCTTGGTGCCTAGCGGGGGGATCGTCTACAATGAGCAGTTCTTC
CDR3 protein: CASSLVPSGGIVYNEQFF

J gene: TRBJ2-3
D gene: TRBD1
V gene: TRBV7-6
clone size: many
CDR3 DNA: TGTGCCAGCAGCCGTACCACAGGGGGCGCGGGAGATACGCAGTATTTT
CDR3 protein: CASSRTTGGAGDTQYF

J gene: TRBJ2-3
D gene: TRBD2
V gene: TRBV28
clone size: .
CDR3 DNA: TGTGCCAGCAGTTCCCTAGCGGGGGAGGCTACAGATACGCAGTATTTT
CDR3 protein: CASSSLAGEATDTQYF

J gene: TRBJ2-5
D gene: .
V gene: TRBV19
clone size: many
CDR3 DNA: TGTGCCAGTAGTAAACGACTAGTAGAGACCCAGTACTTC
CDR3 protein: CASSKRLVETQYF

J gene: TRBJ1-5
D gene: TRBD1
V gene: TRBV5-1
clone size: .
CDR3 DNA: TGCGCCAGCAGCTTGGGGACAGGGGCCGGCAATCAGCCCCAGCATTTT
CDR3 protein: CASSLGTGAGNQPQHF

J gene: TRBJ2-1
D gene: TRBD2
V gene: TRBV5-4
clone size: .
CDR3 DNA: TGTGCCAGCAGCCAAGCGGGGGGCAATGAGCAGTTCTTC
CDR3 protein: CASSQAGGNEQFF

J gene: TRBJ2-7
D gene: .
V gene: TRBV6-5
clone size: .
CDR3 DNA: TGTGCCACCAACAGGGATCCTCGGCAGTACTTC
CDR3 protein: CATNRDPRQYF

J gene: TRBJ2-1
D gene: TRBD1
V gene: TRBV5-4
clone size: .
CDR3 DNA: TGTGCCAGCAGCCGTCCCGGGACAGGGGGGCCCTACAATGAGCAGTTCTTC
CDR3 protein: CASSRPGTGGPYNEQFF

J gene: TRBJ1-2
D gene: .
V gene: TRBV5-1
clone size: .
CDR3 DNA: TGCGCCACCACACGAAGGTCAGGGGCCCCTGAGGGTGGCTACACCTTC
CDR3 protein: CATTRRSGAPEGGYTF

J gene: TRBJ1-5
D gene: TRBD1
V gene: TRBV28
clone size: once
CDR3 DNA: TGTGCCAGCAGTCCCCTCTTTGGACAGGGCCATCAGCCCCAGCATTTT
CDR3 protein: CASSPLFGQGHQPQHF

J gene: TRBJ1-1
D gene: TRBD1
V gene: TRBV3-1/TRBV3-2
clone size: many
CDR3 DNA: TGTGCCAGCAGCCAAGGTTCGGTAAGGGGGCGCGGCACTGAAGCTTTCTTT
CDR3 protein: CASSQGSVRGRGTEAFF

J gene: TRBJ2-1
D gene: TRBD1
V gene: TRBV24-1
clone size: .
CDR3 DNA: TGTGCCACCAGTGAGACAGGGGGTTACGGCAATGAGCAGTTCTTC
CDR3 protein: CATSETGGYGNEQFF

J gene: TRBJ1-4
D gene: TRBD1
V gene: TRBV27
clone size: .
CDR3 DNA: TGTGCCAGCAGGTTACAGGGGGCTGGGGAAAAACTGTTTTTT
CDR3 protein: CASRLQGAGEKLFF

J gene: TRBJ1-2
D gene: TRBD1
V gene: TRBV6-5
clone size: .
CDR3 DNA: TGTGCCAGCAGTCCCGGGACAGGGGGTAACTATGGCTACACCTTC
CDR3 protein: CASSPGTGGNYGYTF

J gene: TRBJ1-4
D gene: .
V gene: TRBV30
clone size: .
CDR3 DNA: TGTGCCTGGGAAGACAGGAATAATGAAAAACTGTTTTTT
CDR3 protein: CAWEDRNNEKLFF

J gene: TRBJ2-5
D gene: .
V gene: TRBV19
clone size: .
CDR3 DNA: TGTGCCAGTAGTATAGATCCCGCAGCCCCGAGGGCCCAGTACTTC
CDR3 protein: CASSIDPAAPRAQYF

J gene: TRBJ1-2
D gene: .
V gene: TRBV19
clone size: .
CDR3 DNA: TGTGCCAGTAGTATAATCCCGGGGGATGGCTACACCTTC
CDR3 protein: CASSIIPGDGYTF

J gene: TRBJ1-5
D gene: .
V gene: TRBV12-3/TRBV12-4
clone size: .
CDR3 DNA: TGTGCCAGCAGTCCGCAAAAGAGCCAGCCCCAGCATTTT
CDR3 protein: CASSPQKSQPQHF

J gene: TRBJ2-6
D gene: .
V gene: TRBV5-1
clone size: .
CDR3 DNA: TGCGCCAGCAGCCCTCTCAGTTACTCTGGGGCCAACGTCCTGACTTTC
CDR3 protein: CASSPLSYSGANVLTF

J gene: TRBJ1-6
D gene: .
V gene: TRBV19
clone size: .
CDR3 DNA: TGTGCCAGTACCACAGGTCTTTATAATTCACCCCTCCACTTT
CDR3 protein: CASTTGLYNSPLHF

J gene: TRBJ2-4
D gene: TRBD2
V gene: TRBV29-1
clone size: .
CDR3 DNA: TGCAGCGTTAGGCGGGAGGGGAACATTCAGTACTTC
CDR3 protein: CSVRREGNIQYF

J gene: TRBJ2-2
D gene: TRBD2
V gene: TRBV4-1
clone size: .
CDR3 DNA: TGCGCCAGCAGCAAGGGACTAGCGGGGGGGCCCGGGGAGCTGTTTTTT
CDR3 protein: CASSKGLAGGPGELFF

J gene: TRBJ2-2
D gene: .
V gene: TRBV6-1
clone size: .
CDR3 DNA: TGTGCCAGCAGTGAAGTATTTTTGGGGATCTTCCTTCAGGGAAACACCGGGGAGCTGTTTTTT
CDR3 protein: CASSEVFLGIFLQGNTGELFF

J gene: TRBJ1-6
D gene: TRBD1
V gene: TRBV2
clone size: .
CDR3 DNA: TGTGCCAGCAGTGCCGGGACAGGGGAGAGTTCACCCCTCCACTTT
CDR3 protein: CASSAGTGESSPLHF

J gene: TRBJ2-5
D gene: .
V gene: TRBV2
clone size: .
CDR3 DNA: TGTGCCAGCAGTGTGCAGGGCCCGCAAGAGACCCAGTACTTC
CDR3 protein: CASSVQGPQETQYF

J gene: TRBJ2-1
D gene: .
V gene: TRBV5-1
clone size: .
CDR3 DNA: TGCGCCAGCAGCTTGGAACTCTACAATGAGCAGTTCTTC
CDR3 protein: CASSLELYNEQFF

J gene: TRBJ1-2
D gene: .
V gene: TRBV6-5
clone size: .
CDR3 DNA: TGTGCCGCGACGGGGGGCGACTATGGCTACACCTTC
CDR3 protein: CAATGGDYGYTF

J gene: TRBJ1-4
D gene: .
V gene: TRBV7-9
clone size: .
CDR3 DNA: TGTGCCAGCAGCTTAGGCCCTGGGGCGTTTGCAACTAATGAAAAACTGTTTTTT
CDR3 protein: CASSLGPGAFATNEKLFF

J gene: TRBJ1-2
D gene: .
V gene: TRBV2
clone size: .
CDR3 DNA: TGTGCCAGCAGTGTGTTTCCGTCCTATGGCTACACCTTC
CDR3 protein: CASSVFPSYGYTF

J gene: TRBJ1-5
D gene: TRBD1
V gene: TRBV28
clone size: .
CDR3 DNA: TGTGCCAGCAGTCGGACAGGGTGGGTTGGTAGCAATCAGCCCCAGCATTTT
CDR3 protein: CASSRTGWVGSNQPQHF

J gene: TRBJ1-5
D gene: .
V gene: TRBV28
clone size: .
CDR3 DNA: TGTGCCAGCAGTTTGGCACAGGATAATCAGCCCCAGCATTTT
CDR3 protein: CASSLAQDNQPQHF